These T cell receptor beta chains were read from a single sample in a study of cytomegalovirus exposure and HLA in healthy donors. Sequencing used immunoSEQ multiplex PCR; TCRdb keeps in-frame clones, though not all of them. This sample yields 150,000 or so clones, of which roughly four fifths are seen a single time; around 2.5% belongs to the top ten. Sequencing was performed on PBMCs. The origin of the receptors is a female donor in good health and CMV-seronegative. The CDR3 runs from the conserved cysteine through the conserved F or W. D genes are given only for firm matches. Not all rows give a size; the values are once, few, many and, for expanded clones, a class.

v_gene	j_gene	abundance	d_gene	CDR3aa	CDR3nt
TRBV5-1	TRBJ2-1	.	.	CASSLKGLRGLNEQFF	TGCGCCAGCAGCTTGAAAGGACTCCGGGGACTGAATGAGCAGTTCTTC
TRBV28	TRBJ2-4	.	TRBD1	CASSLSGTGTQNSQYF	TGTGCCAGCAGTTTATCGGGGACAGGGACCCAGAACAGTCAGTACTTC
TRBV9	TRBJ2-5	.	.	CASSVASQETQYF	TGTGCCAGCAGCGTAGCGTCCCAAGAGACCCAGTACTTC
TRBV10-3	TRBJ2-7	.	TRBD1	CAISESRDRVHEQYF	TGTGCCATCAGTGAGTCGAGGGACAGGGTCCACGAGCAGTACTTC
TRBV9	TRBJ2-3	once	.	CASSVDSSPGTDTQYF	TGTGCCAGCAGCGTAGATTCTAGCCCCGGCACAGATACGCAGTATTTT
TRBV27	TRBJ2-5	once	.	CASRLTGRGTQYF	TGTGCCAGCAGGCTAACAGGGAGAGGGACCCAGTACTTC
TRBV21-1	TRBJ2-7	.	.	CATDCMTSGASYEQYF	TGTGCCACCGACTGCATGACTAGCGGGGCTTCCTACGAGCAGTACTTC
TRBV7-3	TRBJ2-3	.	TRBD2	CASSLMGLGGEDTQYF	TGTGCCAGCAGCTTAATGGGACTAGGAGGCGAGGATACGCAGTATTTT
TRBV4-3	TRBJ2-2	.	.	CASSQDSPHTGELFF	TGCGCCAGCAGCCAAGATTCCCCCCATACCGGGGAGCTGTTTTTT
TRBV5-6	TRBJ2-7	.	.	CASRDREGREQYF	TGTGCCAGCAGGGACAGGGAGGGGCGCGAGCAGTACTTC
TRBV15	TRBJ1-4	.	.	CATSSRAGQNEKLFF	TGTGCCACCAGCAGTAGGGCAGGGCAAAATGAAAAACTGTTTTTT
TRBV5-1	TRBJ2-2	.	.	CASSLDLVGGELFF	TGCGCCAGCAGCTTGGATCTAGTAGGCGGGGAGCTGTTTTTT
TRBV4-3	TRBJ2-1	once	TRBD2	CASSPSGRGGGDEQFF	TGCGCCAGCAGTCCCTCGGGACGGGGGGGAGGCGATGAGCAGTTCTTC
TRBV28	TRBJ2-7	.	.	CASSDSYEQYF	TGTGCCAGCAGTGATAGCTACGAGCAGTACTTC
TRBV4-2	TRBJ2-1	.	TRBD2	CASSLSGGEAYNEQFF	TGTGCCAGCAGTCTTAGCGGGGGGGAGGCCTACAATGAGCAGTTCTTC
TRBV5-1	TRBJ2-1	.	.	CASSLVPLDNEQFF	TGCGCCAGCAGCTTGGTCCCACTGGACAATGAGCAGTTCTTC
TRBV5-4	TRBJ2-5	.	TRBD1	CASSLDDRVGKTQYF	TGTGCCAGCAGCTTGGACGACAGGGTGGGGAAGACCCAGTACTTC
TRBV5-6	TRBJ2-7	.	TRBD1	CASSDSGQVNEQYF	TGTGCCAGCAGCGATTCGGGACAGGTCAACGAGCAGTACTTC
TRBV14	TRBJ2-7	.	.	CASSQVGASYEQYF	TGTGCCAGCAGCCAGGTTGGGGCTTCCTACGAGCAGTACTTC
TRBV7-2	TRBJ2-4	.	TRBD1	CASSIDRAMGNIQYF	TGTGCCAGCAGCATCGACAGGGCAATGGGGAACATTCAGTACTTC
TRBV7-3	TRBJ1-1	.	.	CASSLKGGGDTEAFF	TGTGCCAGCAGCTTAAAGGGAGGAGGGGACACTGAAGCTTTCTTT
TRBV4-3	TRBJ2-7	.	.	CASSPTIPLAGGTKQYF	TGCGCCAGCAGCCCCACTATTCCCTTGGCAGGCGGGACCAAGCAGTACTTC
TRBV30	TRBJ2-5	.	TRBD2	CAWREWTSQETQYF	TGTGCCTGGAGGGAATGGACTAGCCAAGAGACCCAGTACTTC
TRBV7-2	TRBJ2-5	few	.	CASSSDRQETQYF	TGTGCCAGCAGCTCCGACAGACAAGAGACCCAGTACTTC
TRBV6-6	TRBJ2-3	.	TRBD2	CASSSEAGGHTDTQYF	TGTGCCAGCAGCTCCGAAGCGGGAGGGCACACAGATACGCAGTATTTT
TRBV5-1	TRBJ2-2	.	.	CASSLVGGGDAGELFF	TGCGCCAGCAGCTTGGTTGGTGGCGGGGACGCCGGGGAGCTGTTTTTT
TRBV18	TRBJ1-2	.	TRBD1	CASSEDRGTYGYTF	TGTGCCAGCTCCGAGGACAGGGGGACGTATGGCTACACCTTC
TRBV28	TRBJ2-7	few	TRBD1	CASRIMTGTGSYEQYF	TGTGCCAGCAGGATAATGACAGGGACGGGGTCCTACGAGCAGTACTTC
TRBV11-1	TRBJ1-2	.	TRBD1	CASSPQGPYGYTF	TGTGCCAGCAGCCCACAGGGGCCCTATGGCTACACCTTC
TRBV7-9	TRBJ1-4	.	TRBD1	CASSFDREREKLFF	TGTGCCAGCAGCTTCGACAGGGAGAGGGAAAAACTGTTTTTT
TRBV11-1	TRBJ2-5	.	.	CASSLAPGVTQETQYF	TGTGCCAGCAGTTTAGCCCCCGGGGTCACCCAAGAGACCCAGTACTTC
TRBV7-9	TRBJ2-7	.	TRBD1	CASSLTGTGNYEQYF	TGTGCCAGCAGCCTCACCGGGACAGGGAACTACGAGCAGTACTTC
TRBV5-4	TRBJ2-7	.	TRBD1	CASSVDRAYEQYF	TGTGCCAGCAGCGTGGACAGGGCCTACGAGCAGTACTTC
TRBV27	TRBJ1-1	.	TRBD1	CASSRDRNTEAFF	TGTGCCAGCAGCCGGGACAGAAACACTGAGGCTTTCTTT
TRBV18	TRBJ2-6	.	.	CASSPVGSSGANVLTF	TGTGCCAGCTCACCAGTAGGGAGTTCTGGGGCCAACGTCCTGACTTTC
TRBV9	TRBJ2-2	.	.	CASSVTGPGELFF	TGTGCCAGCAGCGTCACAGGGCCCGGGGAGCTGTTTTTT
TRBV10-3	TRBJ2-2	once	TRBD2	CAISRTSGGNGELFF	TGTGCCATCAGCAGGACTAGCGGGGGTAACGGGGAGCTGTTTTTT
TRBV6-1	TRBJ2-3	.	.	CASNRFGSSDTQYF	TGTGCCAGCAACCGTTTCGGGTCCTCAGATACGCAGTATTTT
TRBV7-9	TRBJ2-7	once	.	CASSLVEVGEQYF	TGTGCCAGCAGCTTAGTCGAGGTCGGCGAGCAGTACTTC
TRBV19	TRBJ1-5	.	TRBD1	CASSMDRWNQPQHF	TGTGCCAGTAGTATGGACAGGTGGAATCAGCCCCAGCATTTT
TRBV2	TRBJ2-7	.	TRBD1	CASRAPGQVTYEQYF	TGTGCCAGCAGAGCTCCGGGACAGGTAACCTACGAGCAGTACTTC
TRBV27	TRBJ2-2	.	TRBD2	CASSPQGLAGGSNIGELFF	TGTGCCAGCAGTCCACAGGGACTAGCGGGAGGGTCGAACATCGGGGAGCTGTTTTTT
TRBV4-3	TRBJ2-2	.	.	CASSQDPHRPTGELFF	TGCGCCAGCAGCCAAGATCCCCACAGACCCACCGGGGAGCTGTTTTTT
TRBV6-5	TRBJ1-5	once	.	CASSEGRRQPQHF	TGTGCCAGCAGTGAAGGGAGGCGGCAGCCCCAGCATTTT
TRBV7-9	TRBJ1-4	few	.	CASSQVGQAGNEKLFF	TGTGCCAGCAGCCAAGTCGGGCAGGCGGGAAATGAAAAACTGTTTTTT
TRBV5-1	TRBJ2-5	.	.	CASSLWPGQETQYF	TGCGCCAGCAGCTTGTGGCCAGGGCAAGAGACCCAGTACTTC
TRBV28	TRBJ1-2	few	TRBD1	CASRSDRVRGYTF	TGTGCCAGCAGAAGCGACAGGGTTAGGGGCTACACCTTC
TRBV7-3	TRBJ2-7	.	TRBD2	CASSLTSTSGTEQYF	TGTGCCAGCAGCTTAACGTCTACTAGCGGGACCGAGCAGTACTTC
TRBV7-8	TRBJ1-3	few	TRBD1	CASSQRSTGRTDTIYF	TGTGCCAGCAGCCAAAGATCGACAGGGCGGACGGACACCATATATTTT
TRBV6-5	TRBJ1-4	.	TRBD1	CASSYSDRVTEKLFF	TGTGCCAGCAGTTATTCCGACAGGGTAACGGAAAAACTGTTTTTT
TRBV19	TRBJ2-5	few	.	CASSIDQGVQETQYF	TGTGCCAGTAGTATAGATCAAGGGGTTCAAGAGACCCAGTACTTC
TRBV2	TRBJ2-2	.	.	CASSDREAGELFF	TGTGCCAGCTCAGACAGGGAGGCCGGGGAGCTGTTTTTT
TRBV4-2	TRBJ1-1	.	.	CASSQGRENTEAFF	TGTGCCAGCAGCCAAGGCAGGGAGAACACTGAAGCTTTCTTT
TRBV7-9	TRBJ1-2	.	.	CASSSGKAAAYGYTF	TGTGCCAGCAGCTCAGGGAAGGCGGCAGCCTATGGCTACACCTTC
TRBV4-1	TRBJ1-1	.	.	CASSQRDDSLGTEAFF	TGCGCCAGCAGCCAAAGGGATGACAGCCTAGGAACTGAAGCTTTCTTT